This T cell receptor (beta chain) was sequenced for a study of technical replicates of blood from a few donors. Only in-frame clones appear in the TCRdb table, and some are missing; sequencing was by immunoSEQ multiplex PCR. The data hold approximately 80,000 clones, with nearly 98% observed a single time. In germline, CDR1 is MNHEY, CDR2 SMNVEV (reference sequence). The CDR3 runs to 14 residues. With V trimmed by 6 bases and J by 8 bases, 9 bases remained unmatched. The sequence derives from a human donor in good health. Sequenced: T cells isolated from PBMCs. V gene TRBV27 combines with J gene TRBJ1-4; 7 nucleotides line up with TRBD1. In DNA form, the CDR3 reads TGTGCCAGCAGGCCACAGGGGTTGGGCGAAAAACTGTTTTTT. Its translation is CASRPQGLGEKLFF.